The sequence of this T cell receptor beta chain was determined in a study of T cells after yellow fever vaccination. Study-level information: Preparation of fractions with low cell numbers was performed using SMART-Seq v4 Ultra Low Input.

Germline-derived CDR1 and CDR2 are MNHEY and SVGAGI. The CDR3 spans 12 residues. Trimming removed 7 bases from V and 6 bases from J, with 10 bases in between. It was through 5'RACE template switching that TCR cDNA was made, with a universal primer site and UMIs added. TCRdb re-called the 5' RACE reads with MiXCR, one entry per CDR3 protein. The sample has tens of thousands of distinct CDR3 sequences; 6.5% to 9% are singletons. The sequence derives from a man between 25 and 39 years old who received the YFV17D yellow fever vaccine. The sample was CD8+ T cells sorted from PBMCs, taken 15 days after the yellow fever booster vaccination. V gene TRBV6-5 combines with J gene TRBJ2-1, with D possibly matching TRBD2 (5 bases). The CDR3 DNA reads TGTGCCAGCACCAACGAGGGCAATGAGCAGTTCTTC. Its protein is CASTNEGNEQFF.